This passage covers 8 T cell receptor beta chains from one sample sequenced in a study of blood T cells in healthy people across ages (dated by TCRdb to between 2015 and 2016). Library method: 5' RACE. This sample was sequenced with an Illumina HiSeq 2500. The second PCR ran for roughly 7 to 12 cycles and used a J-beta primer mix along with a sample-barcoded 5' primer. TCRdb ran its own pipeline on the public reads, namely fastp trimming at Q25 and MiXCR clone calling, and kept in-frame beta chains. Here each entry gathers all rows of one CDR3 protein and keeps the most common genes and DNA. The sample table records fewer than 750,000 distinct CDR3 sequences; roughly half of these occur just once. The ten largest clones represent about 13% of the sample. Sample: blood. All receptors come from a woman aged 80 or older in good health.

In this sample, this clonotype turned up a few times. V and J are TRBV6-4 and TRBJ1-2; the D gene is possibly TRBD1 (5 bases). The CDR3 consists of 13 residues. Trimming pared 0 bases from V and 8 bases from J, leaving 10 bases between. In germline, CDR1 is MRHNA, CDR2 SNTAGT. As DNA, the CDR3 is TGTGCCAGCAGTGACTCGATAGGGGACGGCTACACCTTC. This translates into CASSDSIGDGYTF.

This clonotype was detected a few times. The chain joins TRBV20-1 to TRBJ2-3; a possible D gene is TRBD2 (5 bases). The CDR3 consists of 13 residues. CDR1 and CDR2 from the germline V gene are DFQATT and SNEGSKA (reference sequence). The germline V and J ends were trimmed by 7 bases and 0 bases, with 11 bases remaining between them. CDR3 region: CSGYSGSTDTQYF. The CDR3 DNA sequence: TGCAGTGGGTACTCGGGGAGCACAGATACGCAGTATTTT.

This clonotype was seen ten or more times. V is TRBV12-3 or TRBV12-4 and J is TRBJ1-1; 9 bases agree with TRBD1. Trimming removed 6 bases from V and 8 bases from J; junction bases left unmatched: 10. The CDR3 consists of 14 residues. CDR3 coding DNA: TGTGCCAGCAGCCAGGGACAGGGCCCCAGGGAAGCTTTCTTT. This codes for CASSQGQGPREAFF.

The CDR3 nucleotides are TGTGCCAGCAGCTTAGGTGGGGGCCTGTACAATGAGCAGTTCTTC. This encodes CASSLGGGLYNEQFF. The rearrangement joins TRBV7-8 to TRBJ2-1, with D perhaps matching TRBD1 (6 bases). In germline, CDR1 is SGHVS, CDR2 FQNEAQ. The V and J ends lost 1 base and 4 bases respectively, with 11 bases between them. CDR3 length: 15 residues.

This clonotype showed up just a few times. The J gene is TRBJ2-2, the V gene TRBV14; 9 nucleotides align to TRBD1. Germline CDR1 SGHDN, CDR2 FVKESK. V lost 1 base, J lost 5 bases, and 5 bases stayed unmatched. The CDR3 covers 16 residues. In DNA form, the CDR3 reads TGTGCCAGCAGCCAAGGAACAGGGGGCTCTACCGGGGAGCTGTTTTTT. Protein: CASSQGTGGSTGELFF.

V and J are TRBV20-1 and TRBJ2-4; the D is unclear. The J call may be faulty, since TRBJ2-7 better matches the DNA end. The germline V gene encodes CDR1 DFQATT and CDR2 SNEGSKA (reference sequence). The CDR3 extends over 15 amino acids. CDR3 bases: TGCAGTGCTAGAGCACCGGGTCTTAACTCCTACGAGCAGTACTTC. It is translated as CSARAPGLNSYEQYF.

This clonotype has a count of ten or more. The chain combines TRBV29-1 with TRBJ2-5; 13 bases fit TRBD2. This CDR3 region has 14 residues. In germline, CDR1 is SQVTM, CDR2 ANQGSEA. V dropped 8 bases and J dropped 5; count of bases not matched to a gene: 8. CDR3 amino acids: CSTRTSGSGETQYF. The CDR3 coding sequence is TGCAGCACCAGGACTAGCGGGAGCGGGGAGACCCAGTACTTC.

This clonotype showed up many times. The chain links TRBV5-1 to TRBJ2-1; D gene uncertain. The CDR3 length is 14 residues. CDR1 and CDR2 from the germline V gene are SGHRS and YFSETQ. Trimming stripped 2 bases from V and 0 bases from J, with 6 bases between. CDR3 nucleotides: TGCGCCAGCAGCTTCACCTCCTCCTACAATGAGCAGTTCTTC. Its translation is CASSFTSSYNEQFF.